The 2 T cell receptor beta chains presented below share a single source sample, sequenced in a study of STAT5B mutations in CD4+ large granular lymphocyte leukemia. The protocol was immunoSEQ multiplex PCR, while the TCRdb copy is restricted to in-frame clones and leaves out a portion. Of about 46,000 clones listed, roughly 84% are singletons. Input material: CD4+ T cells from blood buffy coats. The receptor set was obtained from a human donor in good health.

The V gene is TRBV7-2, the J gene TRBJ1-5, with 8 nucleotides matching TRBD1. The CDR3 extends over 15 amino acids. Germline V gene sequence: CDR1 SGHTA, CDR2 FQGNSA. Trimming took 0 bases from V and 6 from J; bases not matched to a gene: 4. The CDR3 sequence: CASSLAQGGRQPQHF. The CDR3 DNA follows: TGTGCCAGCAGCTTAGCACAGGGGGGTCGTCAGCCCCAGCATTTT.

This clone was recorded once. J is TRBJ1-2 and V is TRBV5-1; 10 bases align to TRBD1. This CDR3 comprises 13 residues. CDR1 is SGHRS, CDR2 YFSETQ, per germline. After removal of 4 bases from V and 6 bases from J, the junction contained 3 bases not matched to a gene. The CDR3 is CASSADRGHGYTF. CDR3 DNA: TGCGCCAGCAGCGCCGACAGGGGGCATGGCTACACCTTC.